These 6 T cell receptor beta chains came from one sample sequenced in a study of cytomegalovirus exposure and HLA in healthy donors. The study ran its PCR with 60 Vbeta and 13 Jbeta primers. TCRdb keeps only in-frame clones here, not all; method: immunoSEQ multiplex PCR. The sample lists 90,000 or so clones, about four fifths occurring once. Sequencing was performed on PBMCs. The receptors stem from a man over 45 in good health and CMV-seronegative.

This sequence joins TRBV6-1 and TRBJ2-7; TRBD2 matches at 12 bases. Germline CDR1 is MNHNS and CDR2 is SASEGT. The CDR3 is 13 residues long. V shed 8 bases, J shed 1 base, and the junction held 0 bases outside the gene matches. DNA for the CDR3: TGTGCCAGCGGACTAGCGGGATCCTACGAGCAGTACTTC. This codes for CASGLAGSYEQYF.

The rearrangement uses TRBV18 and TRBJ2-1, with D tentatively TRBD1 (6 bases). CDR3 length: 13 residues. The V and J ends lost 5 bases and 10 bases respectively, with 15 bases between them. The germline CDR1 and CDR2 sequences are KGHSH and LQKENI. The CDR3, as DNA: TGTGCCAGCTCATCTTCACAGGGTCAGGAGCAGTTCTTC. Protein sequence: CASSSSQGQEQFF. The variable domain in full, with the rest retrieved from reference TRBV18 and TRBJ2-1, is NAGVMQNPRHLVRRRGQEARLRCSPMKGHSHVYWYRQLPEEGLKFMVYLQKENIIDESGMPKERFSAEFPKEGPSILRIQQVVRGDSAAYFCASSSSQGQEQFFGPGTRLTVL.

V is TRBV10-2 and J is TRBJ2-1, with TRBD1 identical over 10 bases. Trimming removed 6 bases from V and 2 bases from J; junction bases left unmatched: 13. This CDR3 is built from 18 residues. Germline CDR1 WSHSY, CDR2 SAAADI. Here the CDR3 reads CASSLTGGKNTPYNEQFF. The DNA for the CDR3 is TGCGCCAGCAGCCTGACAGGGGGCAAGAATACCCCCTACAATGAGCAGTTCTTC.

This chain joins TRBV5-1 and TRBJ2-7; D perhaps matches TRBD2 (5 bases). Germline CDR1 and CDR2: SGHRS and YFSETQ. This CDR3 has 16 residues. V shed 4 bases and J shed 0 bases, with 17 bases lying between them. The CDR3 DNA follows: TGCGCCAGCAGCCTTAGCGCGGGCCCGAGCTCCTACGAGCAGTACTTC. This gives the protein CASSLSAGPSSYEQYF.

The V gene is TRBV27, the J gene TRBJ1-2; D perhaps matches TRBD1 (6 bases). This CDR3 region has 13 residues. CDR1 is MNHEY and CDR2 is SMNVEV in the germline V gene (reference sequence). V lost 6 bases to trimming and J lost 7 bases, with 15 bases between them. CDR3 region: CASSQGFLGGYTF. The CDR3 DNA follows: TGTGCCAGCAGCCAGGGGTTCCTTGGTGGCTACACCTTC.

The CDR3 DNA sequence: TGTGCCAGCTCACTCACAGTCGCTCGGAACACTGAAGCTTTCTTT. As protein: CASSLTVARNTEAFF. The chain combines TRBV18 with TRBJ1-1; D not resolved. The germline CDR1 and CDR2 sequences are KGHSH and LQKENI. The length of the CDR3 is 15 residues. Between the trimmed V and J ends, which lost 4 bases and 1 base, there was a span of 13 bases.